The next 13 T cell receptor beta chains were all read from a single sample in a study of T cell repertoires in cytomegalovirus infection. What these receptors recognize is not known. TCRdb re-called the reads with MiXCR, one entry per CDR3 protein. The table has some 62,000 distinct CDR3 sequences, 20% to 25% seen once; the top ten hold 65% to 85%. The material sequenced was CD8+ T cells from cultured PBMCs, taken from culture after CMV antigen stimulation. These receptor sequences come from a human donor in good health (CMV status not recorded). Some clones in this sample may be carry-over from other donors' samples.

This clonotype has just one count. The chain links TRBV20-1 to TRBJ1-4, with D possibly being TRBD1 (6 bases). The CDR3 spans 15 residues. Trimming removed 4 bases at V and 0 bases at J, with 12 bases between. Germline CDR1 reads DFQATT; CDR2 reads SNEGSKA (reference sequence). For the CDR3, the DNA is TGCAGTGCTACCGGGACAACAGCAACTAATGAAAAACTGTTTTTT. Its protein is CSATGTTATNEKLFF.

The table lists this clonotype with a few counts. The chain is built from TRBV7-9 and TRBJ1-2, with a tentative D call TRBD1 (5 bases). The ends were cut back, 8 bases at V and 8 bases at J, with 21 bases in the middle. Germline V lookup: CDR1 SEHNR, CDR2 FQNEAQ (reference sequence). The CDR3 runs to 14 residues. This chain's CDR3 is CASGMTGTLKGYTF. DNA of the CDR3: TGTGCCAGCGGTATGACCGGGACCCTCAAAGGCTACACCTTC.

This clonotype has more than one count but fewer than ten. The chain joins TRBV6-5 to TRBJ2-2; 7 nucleotides line up with TRBD1. Germline lookup yields CDR1 MNHEY and CDR2 SVGAGI. The CDR3 is made up of 15 amino acids. V lost 2 bases, J lost 5 bases, and 5 bases stayed unmatched. The CDR3 region is CASSYRDSTTGELFF. CDR3 coding DNA: TGTGCCAGCAGTTACCGGGACAGTACAACCGGGGAGCTGTTTTTT.

The gene calls are TRBV7-2 and TRBJ2-1; 8 nucleotides line up with TRBD1. The CDR3 is made up of 15 amino acids. Trimming removed 4 bases from V and 8 bases from J; junction bases left unmatched: 10. Per the germline V gene, CDR1 is SGHTA and CDR2 is FQGNSA. CDR3 DNA sequence: TGTGCCAGCAGCTCAGGGGGCGTCCTCGTGGATGAGCAGTTCTTC. Its protein is CASSSGGVLVDEQFF.

The rearrangement uses TRBV7-8 and TRBJ2-2, with a possible D match to TRBD2 (6 bases). Trimming shortened V by 3 bases and J by 7 bases, and 21 bases separated the two germline ends. Germline CDR1 is SGHVS and CDR2 is FQNEAQ. This CDR3 has 17 residues. CDR3 in DNA: TGTGCCAGCAGCTTCGGAGGGGAAACAGGAAGAGACGGGGAGCTGTTTTTT. Translating it yields CASSFGGETGRDGELFF.

The table lists this clonotype with many counts. DNA of the CDR3: TGTGCCAGCAGCTTAAAAGAGACCCAGTACTTC. Translated: CASSLKETQYF. The gene calls are TRBV7-8 and TRBJ2-5; no clear D gene. From germline, CDR1 is SGHVS and CDR2 FQNEAQ. Trimming removed 2 bases at V and 3 bases at J, with 1 base between. CDR3 length: 11 amino acids.

There are a few counts of this clonotype. The chain has TRBV28 and TRBJ1-4; D gene unclear. Trimming pared 2 bases from V and 3 bases from J, leaving 13 bases between. This CDR3 region has 16 residues. From germline, CDR1 is MDHEN and CDR2 SYDVKM. The CDR3 spells CASSLNGIGSNEKLFF. The CDR3 DNA follows: TGTGCCAGCAGTTTAAACGGAATTGGGTCTAATGAAAAACTGTTTTTT.

This rearrangement joins TRBV6-2 or TRBV6-3 to TRBJ1-1, with D possibly matching TRBD1 (6 bases). The V and J ends lost 2 bases and 0 bases respectively, with 10 bases between them. The CDR3 has 15 residues. From germline, CDR1 is MNHEY and CDR2 SVGEGT. CDR3 bases: TGTGCCAGCAGTTACAGGACAGCCGTGAACACTGAAGCTTTCTTT. The encoded protein is CASSYRTAVNTEAFF.

The chain uses TRBV7-2 and TRBJ1-4; D gene ambiguous. Trimming pared 2 bases from V and 4 bases from J, leaving 14 bases between. Germline V gives CDR1 SGHTA, CDR2 FQGNSA. CDR3 length: 16 residues. CDR3: CASSLRLGRVNEKLFF. CDR3 in DNA: TGTGCCAGCAGCTTAAGGCTGGGCAGAGTTAATGAAAAACTGTTTTTT. Filled out from reference TRBV7-2 and TRBJ1-4, the complete variable domain reads GAGVSQSPSNKVTEKGKDVELRCDPISGHTALYWYRQSLGQGLEFLIYFQGNSAPDKSGLPSDRFSAERTGGSVSTLTIQRTQQEDSAVYLCASSLRLGRVNEKLFFGSGTQLSVL.

The table lists this clonotype with a few counts. V and J are TRBV7-9 and TRBJ2-5, with unresolved D. V lost 0 bases to trimming and J lost 5 bases, with 4 bases between them. Germline lookup yields CDR1 SEHNR and CDR2 FQNEAQ (reference sequence). The CDR3 is 12 amino acids. This chain's CDR3 is CASSLAGETQYF. The CDR3 DNA follows: TGTGCCAGCAGCTTAGCAGGGGAGACCCAGTACTTC.

The chain employs TRBV12-3 or TRBV12-4 and TRBJ2-1, with TRBD2 as a possible D gene (6 bases). This CDR3 is 14 amino acids long. The germline V and J ends were trimmed by 6 bases and 1 base, with 10 bases remaining between them. CDR3 loop: CASSGGSSYNEQFF. The DNA for the CDR3 is TGTGCCAGCAGCGGGGGTTCATCCTACAATGAGCAGTTCTTC.

This clonotype was counted only a few times. This chain links TRBV15 with TRBJ2-1; D possibly corresponds to TRBD2 (5 bases). Trimming took 0 bases from V and 2 from J, leaving 5 bases between them. Germline V gene data show CDR1 as LNHNV and CDR2 as YYDKDF (reference sequence). This CDR3 has 14 residues. The CDR3 here is CATSRDGAYNEQFF. As DNA, the CDR3 is TGTGCCACCAGCAGAGACGGGGCCTACAATGAGCAGTTCTTC.

The chain couples TRBV6-1 to TRBJ1-5, with D possibly TRBD1 on 5 matching bases. V lost 4 bases and J 5 bases, leaving 15 bases between the germline ends. CDR3 length: 15 residues. Germline V lookup: CDR1 MNHNS, CDR2 SASEGT. CDR3 in amino acids: CASSAPGRADQPQHF. CDR3 sequence (DNA): TGTGCCAGCAGTGCCCCGGGGCGGGCGGATCAGCCCCAGCATTTT.